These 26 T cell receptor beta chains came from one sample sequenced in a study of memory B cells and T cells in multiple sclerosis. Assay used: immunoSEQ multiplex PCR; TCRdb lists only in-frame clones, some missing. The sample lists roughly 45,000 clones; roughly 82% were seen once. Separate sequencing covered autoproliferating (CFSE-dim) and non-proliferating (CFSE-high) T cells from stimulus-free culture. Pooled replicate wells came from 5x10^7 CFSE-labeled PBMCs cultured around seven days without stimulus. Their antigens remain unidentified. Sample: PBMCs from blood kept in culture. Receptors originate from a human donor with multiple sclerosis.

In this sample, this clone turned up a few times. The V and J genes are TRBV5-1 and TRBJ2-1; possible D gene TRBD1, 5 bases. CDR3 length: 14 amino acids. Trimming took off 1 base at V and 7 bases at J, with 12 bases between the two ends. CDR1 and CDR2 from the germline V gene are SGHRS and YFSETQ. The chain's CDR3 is CASSLSRVANEQFF. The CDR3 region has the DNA TGCGCCAGCAGCTTGTCCAGGGTGGCGAATGAGCAGTTCTTC.

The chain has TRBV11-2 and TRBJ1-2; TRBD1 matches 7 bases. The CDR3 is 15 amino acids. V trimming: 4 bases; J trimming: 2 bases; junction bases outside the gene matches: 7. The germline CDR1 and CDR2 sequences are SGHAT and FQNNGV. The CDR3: CASSSIGQENYGYTF. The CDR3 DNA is TGTGCCAGCAGCTCAATAGGACAGGAGAACTATGGCTACACCTTC.

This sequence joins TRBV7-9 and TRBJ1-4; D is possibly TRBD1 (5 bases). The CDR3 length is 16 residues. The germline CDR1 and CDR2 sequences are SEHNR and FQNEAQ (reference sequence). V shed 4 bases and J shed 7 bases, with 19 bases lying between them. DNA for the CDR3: TGTGCCAGCAGCTCCGTGGTAGGAACTGGGGGTGAAAAACTGTTTTTT. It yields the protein CASSSVVGTGGEKLFF.

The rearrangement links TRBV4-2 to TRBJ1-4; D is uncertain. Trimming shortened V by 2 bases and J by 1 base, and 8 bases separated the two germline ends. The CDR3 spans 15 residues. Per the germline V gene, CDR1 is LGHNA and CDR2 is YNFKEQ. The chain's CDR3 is CASSQQLGTNEKLFF. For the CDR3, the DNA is TGTGCCAGCAGCCAACAGCTGGGAACTAATGAAAAACTGTTTTTT.

This CDR3 reads CAWTPGRTGANEKLFF. DNA of the CDR3: TGTGCCTGGACTCCAGGGAGGACAGGGGCAAATGAAAAACTGTTTTTT. V usage is TRBV30 and J usage is TRBJ1-4; 9 nucleotides match TRBD1. This CDR3 is built from 16 residues. Germline V gene data show CDR1 as GTSNPN and CDR2 as SVGIG (reference sequence). J gave up 5 bases and V 4 bases, and 11 bases lay outside the gene matches. Full variable domain (remainder filled in from reference TRBV30 and TRBJ1-4): SQTIHQWPATLVQPVGSPLSLECTVEGTSNPNLYWYRQAAGRGLQLLFYSVGIGQISSEVPQNLSASRPQDRQFILSSKKLLLSDSGFYLCAWTPGRTGANEKLFFGSGTQLSVL.

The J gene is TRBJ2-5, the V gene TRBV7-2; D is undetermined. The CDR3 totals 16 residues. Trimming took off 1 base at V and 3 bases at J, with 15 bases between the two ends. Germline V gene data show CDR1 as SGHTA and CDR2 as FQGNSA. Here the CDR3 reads CASSLDSPGPEETQYF. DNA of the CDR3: TGTGCCAGCAGCTTAGACTCCCCAGGTCCCGAAGAGACCCAGTACTTC. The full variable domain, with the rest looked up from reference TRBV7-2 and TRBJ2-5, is GAGVSQSPSNKVTEKGKDVELRCDPISGHTALYWYRQSLGQGLEFLIYFQGNSAPDKSGLPSDRFSAERTGGSVSTLTIQRTQQEDSAVYLCASSLDSPGPEETQYFGPGTRLLVL.

The DNA of the CDR3 is TGTGCCAGCAGTTTAATATCGGGACAGGGAACCTACGAGCAGTACTTC. This sequence encodes CASSLISGQGTYEQYF. This chain connects TRBV27 to TRBJ2-5, with TRBD1 matching 9 bases. Judging by the DNA end, TRBJ2-7 fits better; the J call may be wrong. Germline V gene sequence: CDR1 MNHEY, CDR2 SMNVEV (reference sequence). CDR3 length: 16 amino acids.

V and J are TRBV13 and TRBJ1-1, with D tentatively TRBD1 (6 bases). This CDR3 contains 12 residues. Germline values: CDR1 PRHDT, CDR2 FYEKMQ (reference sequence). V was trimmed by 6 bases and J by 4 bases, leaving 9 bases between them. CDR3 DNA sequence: TGTGCCAGCAGAAGGGGGAGCACTGAAGCTTTCTTT. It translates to CASRRGSTEAFF. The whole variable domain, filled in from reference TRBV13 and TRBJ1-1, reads AAGVIQSPRHLIKEKRETATLKCYPIPRHDTVYWYQQGPGQDPQFLISFYEKMQSDKGSIPDRFSAQQFSDYHSELNMSSLELGDSALYFCASRRGSTEAFFGQGTRLTVV.

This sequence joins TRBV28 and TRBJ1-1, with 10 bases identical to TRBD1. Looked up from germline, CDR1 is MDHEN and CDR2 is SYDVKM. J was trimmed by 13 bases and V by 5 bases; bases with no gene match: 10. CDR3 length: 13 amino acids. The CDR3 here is CASSLPGQGLGFF. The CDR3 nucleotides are TGTGCCAGCAGTCTACCGGGACAGGGGTTGGGTTTCTTT. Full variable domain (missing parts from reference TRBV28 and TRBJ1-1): DVKVTQSSRYLVKRTGEKVFLECVQDMDHENMFWYRQDPGLGLRLIYFSYDVKMKEKGDIPEGYSVSREKKERFSLILESASTNQTSMYLCASSLPGQGLGFFGQGTRLTVV.

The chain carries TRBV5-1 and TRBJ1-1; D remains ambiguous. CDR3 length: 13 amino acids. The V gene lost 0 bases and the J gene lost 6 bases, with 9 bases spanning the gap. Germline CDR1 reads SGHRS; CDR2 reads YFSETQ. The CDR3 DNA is TGCGCCAGCAGCTTGGAAAGGGCCGCTGAAGCTTTCTTT. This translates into CASSLERAAEAFF.

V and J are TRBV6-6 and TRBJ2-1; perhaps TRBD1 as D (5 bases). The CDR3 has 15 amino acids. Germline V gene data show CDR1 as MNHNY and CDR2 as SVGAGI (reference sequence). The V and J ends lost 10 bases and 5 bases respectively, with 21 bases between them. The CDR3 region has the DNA TGTGCCATCTGCCGGTGGTCAGTAGGGGACAATGAGCAGTTCTTC. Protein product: CAICRWSVGDNEQFF.

The CDR3 DNA is TGTGCCAGCAGTTACTCAACCTTGGGTACCGGGGAGCTGTTTTTT. Protein product: CASSYSTLGTGELFF. The V and J genes are TRBV6-6 and TRBJ2-2; D remains unclear. This CDR3 comprises 15 residues. Looked up from germline, CDR1 is MNHNY and CDR2 is SVGAGI (reference sequence). Between the trimmed V and J ends, which lost 0 bases and 5 bases, there was a span of 10 bases.

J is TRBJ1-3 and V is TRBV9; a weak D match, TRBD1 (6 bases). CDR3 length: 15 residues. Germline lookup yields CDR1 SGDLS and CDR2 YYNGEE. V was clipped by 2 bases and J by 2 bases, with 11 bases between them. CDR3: CASSVSTGPGNTIYF. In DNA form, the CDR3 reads TGTGCCAGCAGCGTTTCGACAGGTCCTGGAAACACCATATATTTT. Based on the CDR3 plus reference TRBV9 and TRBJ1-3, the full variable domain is DSGVTQTPKHLITATGQRVTLRCSPRSGDLSVYWYQQSLDQGLQFLIQYYNGEERAKGNILERFSAQQFPDLHSELNLSSLELGDSALYFCASSVSTGPGNTIYFGEGSWLTVV.

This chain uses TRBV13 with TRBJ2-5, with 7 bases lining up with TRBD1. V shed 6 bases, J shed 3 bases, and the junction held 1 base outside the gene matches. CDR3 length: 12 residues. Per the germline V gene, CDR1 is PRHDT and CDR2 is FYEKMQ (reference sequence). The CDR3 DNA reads TGTGCCAGCAGTGACAGGGAAGAGACCCAGTACTTC. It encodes CASSDREETQYF. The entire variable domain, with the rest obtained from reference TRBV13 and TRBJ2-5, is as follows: AAGVIQSPRHLIKEKRETATLKCYPIPRHDTVYWYQQGPGQDPQFLISFYEKMQSDKGSIPDRFSAQQFSDYHSELNMSSLELGDSALYFCASSDREETQYFGPGTRLLVL.

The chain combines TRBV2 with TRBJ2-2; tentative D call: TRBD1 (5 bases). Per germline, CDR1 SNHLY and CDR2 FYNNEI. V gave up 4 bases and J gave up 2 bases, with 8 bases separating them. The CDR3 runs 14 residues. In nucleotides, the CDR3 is TGTGCCAGCAGTGGACAGCGAAACACCGGGGAGCTGTTTTTT. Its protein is CASSGQRNTGELFF.

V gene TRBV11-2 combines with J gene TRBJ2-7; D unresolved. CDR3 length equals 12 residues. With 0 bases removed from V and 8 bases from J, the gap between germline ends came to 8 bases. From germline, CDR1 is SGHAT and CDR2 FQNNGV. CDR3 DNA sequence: TGTGCCAGCAGCTTAGATATGACACAGCAGTACTTC. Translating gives CASSLDMTQQYF.

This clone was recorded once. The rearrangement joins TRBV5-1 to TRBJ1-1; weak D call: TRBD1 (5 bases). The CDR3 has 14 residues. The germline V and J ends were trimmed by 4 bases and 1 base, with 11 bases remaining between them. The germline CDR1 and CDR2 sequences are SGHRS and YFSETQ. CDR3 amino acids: CASSERGGNTEAFF. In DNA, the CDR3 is TGCGCCAGCAGCGAGAGGGGAGGGAACACTGAAGCTTTCTTT.

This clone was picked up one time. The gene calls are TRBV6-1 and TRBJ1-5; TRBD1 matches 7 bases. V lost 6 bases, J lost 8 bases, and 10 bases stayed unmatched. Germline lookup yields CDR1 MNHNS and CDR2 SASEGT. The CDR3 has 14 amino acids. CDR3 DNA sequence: TGTGCCAGCAGCGCCCCGACAGGGAATAAGCCCCAGCATTTT. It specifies CASSAPTGNKPQHF.

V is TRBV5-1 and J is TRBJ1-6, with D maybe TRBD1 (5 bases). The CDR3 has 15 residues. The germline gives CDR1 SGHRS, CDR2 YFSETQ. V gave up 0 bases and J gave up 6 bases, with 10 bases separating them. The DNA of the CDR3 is TGCGCCAGCAGCTTGGTGGCAGGGTCTAATTCACCCCTCCACTTT. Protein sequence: CASSLVAGSNSPLHF.

The CDR3 sequence: CSVVRDRGAQETQYF. For the CDR3, the DNA is TGCAGCGTGGTAAGGGACAGGGGGGCCCAAGAGACCCAGTACTTC. The chain employs TRBV29-1 and TRBJ2-5; 11 nucleotides line up with TRBD1. Per germline, CDR1 SQVTM and CDR2 ANQGSEA. Trimming took 6 bases from V and 1 from J; bases not matched to a gene: 7. The CDR3 is 15 residues long.

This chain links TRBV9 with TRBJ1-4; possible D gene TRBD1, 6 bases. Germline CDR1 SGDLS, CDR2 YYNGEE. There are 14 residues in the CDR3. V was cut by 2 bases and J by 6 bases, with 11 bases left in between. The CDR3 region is CASSVSGADEKLFF. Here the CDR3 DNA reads TGTGCCAGCAGCGTCTCGGGGGCGGATGAAAAACTGTTTTTT.

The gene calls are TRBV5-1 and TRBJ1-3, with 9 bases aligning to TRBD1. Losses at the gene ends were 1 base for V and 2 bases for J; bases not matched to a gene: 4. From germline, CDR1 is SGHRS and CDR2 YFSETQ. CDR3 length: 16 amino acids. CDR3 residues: CASSLSGTGPGNTIYF. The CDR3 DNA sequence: TGCGCCAGCAGCTTGTCCGGGACAGGGCCTGGAAACACCATATATTTT.

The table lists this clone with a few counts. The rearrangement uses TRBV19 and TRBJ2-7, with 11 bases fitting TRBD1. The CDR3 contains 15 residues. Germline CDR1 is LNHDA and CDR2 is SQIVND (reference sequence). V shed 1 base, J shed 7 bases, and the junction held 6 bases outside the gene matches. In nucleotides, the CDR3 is TGTGCCAGTAGTATAGCCGGGACAGGGGGTGAGGAGCAGTACTTC. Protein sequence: CASSIAGTGGEEQYF.

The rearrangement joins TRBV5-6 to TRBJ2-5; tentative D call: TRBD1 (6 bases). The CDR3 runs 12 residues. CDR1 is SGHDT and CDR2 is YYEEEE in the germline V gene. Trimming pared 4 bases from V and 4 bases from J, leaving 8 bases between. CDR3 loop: CASSQGPETQYF. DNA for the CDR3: TGTGCCAGCAGCCAGGGGCCAGAGACCCAGTACTTC.

DNA for the CDR3: TGTGCCAGCGGGGACAGGGGACAAGAGACCCAGTACTTC. Protein: CASGDRGQETQYF. This chain connects TRBV25-1 to TRBJ2-5; 10 bases map to TRBD1. This CDR3 contains 13 residues. Germline CDR1 is MGHDK and CDR2 is SYGVNS. J was trimmed by 2 bases and V by 8 bases; bases with no gene match: 2.

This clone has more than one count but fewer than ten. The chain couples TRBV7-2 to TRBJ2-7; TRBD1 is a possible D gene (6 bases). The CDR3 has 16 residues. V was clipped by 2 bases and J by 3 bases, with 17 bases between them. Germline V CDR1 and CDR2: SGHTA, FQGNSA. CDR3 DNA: TGTGCCAGCAGCTTAAGGAGTGGCACAGGGAACTACGAGCAGTACTTC. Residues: CASSLRSGTGNYEQYF. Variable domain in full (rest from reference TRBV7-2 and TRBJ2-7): GAGVSQSPSNKVTEKGKDVELRCDPISGHTALYWYRQSLGQGLEFLIYFQGNSAPDKSGLPSDRFSAERTGGSVSTLTIQRTQQEDSAVYLCASSLRSGTGNYEQYFGPGTRLTVT.